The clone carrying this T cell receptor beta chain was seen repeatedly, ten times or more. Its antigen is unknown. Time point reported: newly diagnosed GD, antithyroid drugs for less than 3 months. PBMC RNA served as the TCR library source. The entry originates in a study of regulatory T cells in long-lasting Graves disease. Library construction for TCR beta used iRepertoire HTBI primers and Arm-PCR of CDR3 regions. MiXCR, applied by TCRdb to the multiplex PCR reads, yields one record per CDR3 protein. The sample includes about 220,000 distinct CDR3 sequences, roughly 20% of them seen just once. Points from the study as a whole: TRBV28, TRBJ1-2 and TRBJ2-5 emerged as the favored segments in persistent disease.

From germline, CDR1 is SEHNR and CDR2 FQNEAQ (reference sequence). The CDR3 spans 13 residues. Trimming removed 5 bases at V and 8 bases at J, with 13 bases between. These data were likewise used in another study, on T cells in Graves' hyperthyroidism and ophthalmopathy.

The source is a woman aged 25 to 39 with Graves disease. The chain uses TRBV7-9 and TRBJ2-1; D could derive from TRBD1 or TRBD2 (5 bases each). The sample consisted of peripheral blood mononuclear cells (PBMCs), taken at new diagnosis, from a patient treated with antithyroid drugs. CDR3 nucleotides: TGTGCCAGCAGCGGAGCAGGGAGAGATGAGCAGTTCTTC. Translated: CASSGAGRDEQFF.